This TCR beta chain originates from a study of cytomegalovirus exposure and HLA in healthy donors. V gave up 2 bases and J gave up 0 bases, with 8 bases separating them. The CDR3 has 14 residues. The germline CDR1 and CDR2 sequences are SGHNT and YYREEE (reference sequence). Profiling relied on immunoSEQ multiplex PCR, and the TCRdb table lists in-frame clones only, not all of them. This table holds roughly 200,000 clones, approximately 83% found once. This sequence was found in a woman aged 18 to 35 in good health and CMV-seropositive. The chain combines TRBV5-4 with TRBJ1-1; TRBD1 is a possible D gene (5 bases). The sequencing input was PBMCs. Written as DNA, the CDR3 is TGTGCCAGCAGCTTTGGACAATTGAACACTGAAGCTTTCTTT. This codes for CASSFGQLNTEAFF.